In its sample, the clone carrying this TCR delta chain ranks as medium-sized (0.01 to 0.1%). The sample comes from a study of gamma-delta chains in newborns, infants, children. Study-level background: Microbial exposure reportedly drives polyclonal innate γδ T cell expansion after birth.

TCRdb redid clone calling on the reads using CATT. The sample records 1,500 to 2,500 delta-chain clones, 3% being singletons. J lost 1 base, V lost 1 base, and 16 bases had no gene match. CDR3 length: 19 residues. Germline-derived CDR1 and CDR2 are TVYSNPD and GDNSRS (reference sequence). This TCR was sampled from a child in good health. The chain joins TRDV3 to TRDJ1; 12 bases line up with TRDD3. Sequencing was performed on blood. The chain's CDR3 is CAFNPPQDWGILGTDKLIF. The DNA of the CDR3 is TGTGCCTTTAACCCCCCACAAGACTGGGGGATACTTGGCACCGATAAACTCATCTTT.